The 25 T cell receptor beta chains given below trace back to one sample, sequenced in a study of long-term antiretroviral therapy in people with HIV. Version v3.0 of the immunoSEQ assay ran at survey level. Clones were read by immunoSEQ multiplex PCR, and TCRdb kept only the in-frame ones, dropping some. Of some 20,000 clones listed, around four fifths were seen once; the top ten hold 4.3%. Material: unsorted PBMCs, obtained 5.9 years after starting antiretroviral therapy. All receptors come from a man under 40 with HIV.

This rearrangement joins TRBV6-4 to TRBJ1-2; possibly TRBD1 for D (5 bases). The CDR3 runs to 13 residues. Germline lookup yields CDR1 MRHNA and CDR2 SNTAGT. Trimming stripped 5 bases from V and 6 bases from J, with 13 bases between. The CDR3 sequence is CASSYGSGNGYTF. As DNA, the CDR3 is TGTGCCAGCAGTTACGGGTCAGGGAATGGCTACACCTTC.

This clone appeared once. The chain uses TRBV6-5 and TRBJ1-1; 9 bases match TRBD1. This CDR3 has 14 amino acids. After removal of 6 bases from V and 4 bases from J, the junction contained 6 bases not matched to a gene. Looked up from germline, CDR1 is MNHEY and CDR2 is SVGAGI. CDR3 sequence reads: CASSPGQGITEAFF. As DNA, the CDR3 is TGTGCCAGCAGCCCGGGACAGGGAATCACTGAAGCTTTCTTT.

The gene calls are TRBV9 and TRBJ1-6; D is ambiguous. Deletions cut 0 bases from V and 7 bases from J, with 5 bases between. This CDR3 has 13 residues. Germline V gene data show CDR1 as SGDLS and CDR2 as YYNGEE. The CDR3 protein is CASSVAHNSPLHF. The CDR3 region has the DNA TGTGCCAGCAGCGTAGCCCACAATTCACCCCTCCACTTT.

The chain is built from TRBV28 and TRBJ2-7; 13 positions agree with TRBD2. The trim removed 5 bases at V and 4 bases at J, leaving 5 bases unmatched. The CDR3 extends over 15 amino acids. Germline lookup yields CDR1 MDHEN and CDR2 SYDVKM. The CDR3: CASSATSGGTYEQYF. CDR3 DNA: TGTGCCAGCAGTGCGACTAGCGGGGGGACTTACGAGCAGTACTTC.

The V call is TRBV27, the J call TRBJ1-4, with a weak D call TRBD1 (6 bases). Germline CDR1 MNHEY, CDR2 SMNVEV (reference sequence). V lost 8 bases and J lost 2, with 15 bases in between. The CDR3 has 15 amino acids. CDR3 DNA sequence: TGTGCCAGCCGCTACGGGGGGGCCACTAATGAAAAACTGTTTTTT. As protein: CASRYGGATNEKLFF. The variable domain in full, with the rest retrieved from reference TRBV27 and TRBJ1-4, is EAQVTQNPRYLITVTGKKLTVTCSQNMNHEYMSWYRQDPGLGLRQIYYSMNVEVTDKGDVPEGYKVSRKEKRNFPLILESPSPNQTSLYFCASRYGGATNEKLFFGSGTQLSVL.

This clone was found a few times. The chain uses TRBV19 and TRBJ1-5; D is ambiguous. Trimming shortened V by 7 bases and J by 0 bases, and 13 bases separated the two germline ends. The CDR3 covers 15 residues. Germline V gene sequence: CDR1 LNHDA, CDR2 SQIVND (reference sequence). CDR3 sequence: CASTREAVSNQPQHF. CDR3 DNA sequence: TGTGCCAGTACCCGAGAGGCAGTTAGCAATCAGCCCCAGCATTTT.

This clone has only one observation. The chain carries TRBV7-8 and TRBJ1-4, with D maybe TRBD1 (6 bases). V shed 2 bases and J shed 6 bases, with 10 bases lying between them. The CDR3 runs 14 residues. Germline CDR1 and CDR2: SGHVS and FQNEAQ. CDR3 coding DNA: TGTGCCAGCAGCTTAAGGGGGGGCGATGAAAAACTGTTTTTT. Translation: CASSLRGGDEKLFF.

This chain joins TRBV6-5 and TRBJ1-2; D gene uncertain. This CDR3 comprises 13 residues. The V end lost 3 bases, the J end lost 4 bases, and 9 bases lay between the germline ends. Per the germline V gene, CDR1 is MNHEY and CDR2 is SVGAGI. The CDR3 reads CASSYRAAYGYTF. CDR3 nucleotide sequence: TGTGCCAGCAGTTATAGAGCTGCCTATGGCTACACCTTC.

The rearrangement uses TRBV18 and TRBJ2-1; either TRBD1 or TRBD2 may fit D (6 bases each). V lost 3 bases and J 4 bases, leaving 10 bases between the germline ends. CDR1 is KGHSH, CDR2 LQKENI, per germline. CDR3 length: 14 amino acids. The CDR3 coding sequence is TGTGCCAGCTCACCGGGGGGCGCGTACAATGAGCAGTTCTTC. Translating it yields CASSPGGAYNEQFF.

In its sample, this clone was seen once. The CDR3 DNA is TGTGCCAGCTCACATGGACCCTACAATGAGCAGTTCTTC. Encoded protein: CASSHGPYNEQFF. J is TRBJ2-1 and V is TRBV18; D uncertain. Trimming cost V 4 bases and J 2 bases, with 6 bases left between them. Germline CDR1 reads KGHSH; CDR2 reads LQKENI. This CDR3 has 13 residues.

This clone occurred a few times. This rearrangement joins TRBV27 to TRBJ1-2, with 12 bases that match TRBD1. Trimming at V came to 6 bases and at J to 5 bases, leaving 7 bases not matched to a gene. The CDR3 runs to 15 residues. CDR1 is MNHEY, CDR2 SMNVEV, per germline (reference sequence). The chain's CDR3 is CASSTGTGGGYGYTF. CDR3 nucleotides: TGTGCCAGCAGCACCGGGACAGGGGGCGGGTATGGCTACACCTTC.

The chain joins TRBV7-7 to TRBJ2-5, with D perhaps TRBD1 (5 bases). The ends were cut back, 3 bases at V and 4 bases at J, with 9 bases in the middle. Germline values: CDR1 SSHAT, CDR2 FNYEAQ (reference sequence). The CDR3 has 13 amino acids. The CDR3 loop is CASSFAQGETQYF. The CDR3 region has the DNA TGTGCCAGCAGCTTTGCCCAGGGAGAGACCCAGTACTTC.

The chain recombines TRBV4-2 with TRBJ2-3; no clear D gene. CDR3 length equals 14 residues. V dropped 4 bases and J dropped 2 bases, with 10 bases sitting between them. Germline CDR1 LGHNA, CDR2 YNFKEQ. CDR3 loop: CASSLGRNTDTQYF. DNA for the CDR3: TGTGCCAGCAGCCTCGGACGGAACACAGATACGCAGTATTTT.

The chain recombines TRBV2 with TRBJ1-5; D is unclear. CDR3 size: 15 residues. Germline CDR1 and CDR2: SNHLY and FYNNEI. V lost 7 bases, J lost 0 bases, and 13 bases lay in between. The CDR3 loop is CASKLGIYSNQPQHF. CDR3 sequence (DNA): TGTGCCAGCAAGCTGGGGATCTATAGCAATCAGCCCCAGCATTTT.

The chain is built from TRBV19 and TRBJ2-2; D is uncertain. Germline CDR1 and CDR2: LNHDA and SQIVND (reference sequence). Between the trimmed V and J ends, which lost 3 bases and 6 bases, there was a span of 11 bases. This CDR3 comprises 14 residues. CDR3 sequence reads: CASSMASEAGELFF. CDR3 in DNA: TGTGCCAGTAGTATGGCCTCCGAGGCCGGGGAGCTGTTTTTT.

This chain connects TRBV7-2 to TRBJ2-7; no clear D. This CDR3 is 15 amino acids long. Germline CDR1 and CDR2: SGHTA and FQGNSA. Trimming shortened V by 2 bases and J by 3 bases, and 14 bases separated the two germline ends. The CDR3, as DNA: TGTGCCAGCAGCTTAAACGGCGAACCTTTCTACGAGCAGTACTTC. Its translation is CASSLNGEPFYEQYF.

V usage is TRBV28 and J usage is TRBJ2-1; 12 nucleotides align to TRBD2. The junction had 12 bases not matched to a gene; V was cut back by 6 bases and J by 0 bases. CDR1 is MDHEN, CDR2 SYDVKM, per germline. CDR3 size: 19 residues. CDR3 sequence: CASSTAASGGGPSYNEQFF. The CDR3 DNA follows: TGTGCCAGCAGCACAGCGGCTAGCGGGGGGGGCCCCTCCTACAATGAGCAGTTCTTC. Full variable domain (remainder filled in from reference TRBV28 and TRBJ2-1): DVKVTQSSRYLVKRTGEKVFLECVQDMDHENMFWYRQDPGLGLRLIYFSYDVKMKEKGDIPEGYSVSREKKERFSLILESASTNQTSMYLCASSTAASGGGPSYNEQFFGPGTRLTVL.

The chain joins TRBV6-1 to TRBJ2-1, with D maybe TRBD2 (5 bases). CDR1 MNHNS and CDR2 SASEGT come from the germline V gene. The CDR3 runs to 15 residues. V was clipped by 2 bases and J by 1 base, with 9 bases between them. The CDR3 DNA reads as TGTGCCAGCAGTGAATGGGCGGGTTCCTACAATGAGCAGTTCTTC. Protein product: CASSEWAGSYNEQFF.

The chain uses TRBV28 and TRBJ2-7, with a weak D call TRBD1 (6 bases). The CDR3 length is 15 residues. From germline, CDR1 is MDHEN and CDR2 SYDVKM. Deletions cut 3 bases from V and 2 bases from J, with 14 bases between. The CDR3 here is CASSFSRQAAYEQYF. For the CDR3, the DNA is TGTGCCAGCAGTTTCTCCCGACAGGCCGCCTACGAGCAGTACTTC.

V and J are TRBV5-6 and TRBJ2-3; D gene ambiguous. Germline V gene sequence: CDR1 SGHDT, CDR2 YYEEEE. The CDR3 is 17 amino acids. The germline V and J ends were trimmed by 4 bases and 0 bases, with 18 bases remaining between them. The CDR3 DNA is TGTGCCAGCAGCCAGAGTGGCTCGCACCTTAGCACAGATACGCAGTATTTT. Encoded protein: CASSQSGSHLSTDTQYF.

This rearrangement joins TRBV25-1 to TRBJ2-7, with D unclear. Germline CDR1 is MGHDK and CDR2 is SYGVNS. Trimming shortened V by 3 bases and J by 3 bases, and 12 bases separated the two germline ends. The CDR3 covers 14 residues. DNA of the CDR3: TGTGCCAGCAGTGACCACGGATCCAACTACGAGCAGTACTTC. This sequence encodes CASSDHGSNYEQYF.

The chain links TRBV4-3 to TRBJ1-5; 8 nucleotides align to TRBD1. Per germline, CDR1 LGHNA and CDR2 YSLEER. V lost 2 bases to trimming and J lost 7 bases; unmatched junction nucleotides: 1. The CDR3 loop spans 13 amino acids. CDR3 loop: CASSQTGGQPQHF. The CDR3 DNA reads as TGCGCCAGCAGCCAAACAGGGGGACAGCCCCAGCATTTT.

The chain is built from TRBV6-1 and TRBJ2-2; 7 bases fit TRBD2. The germline CDR1 and CDR2 sequences are MNHNS and SASEGT. This CDR3 is 14 amino acids long. V lost 1 base and J lost 6; bases outside the gene matches: 2. The CDR3 loop is CASSEGGRAGELFF. The CDR3 nucleotides are TGTGCCAGCAGTGAAGGTGGGAGGGCCGGGGAGCTGTTTTTT.

The chain is built from TRBV6-6 and TRBJ2-7; D gene uncertain. CDR3 length: 14 residues. Germline lookup yields CDR1 MNHNY and CDR2 SVGAGI (reference sequence). With 2 bases removed from V and 0 bases from J, the gap between germline ends came to 8 bases. The CDR3 DNA sequence: TGTGCCAGCAGTTACGACGCCAGCTCCTACGAGCAGTACTTC. Translating gives CASSYDASSYEQYF.

DNA of the CDR3: TGTGCCAGCAGCCCTGGGACAGGGGACAATCAGCCCCAGCATTTT. It translates to CASSPGTGDNQPQHF. The chain joins TRBV7-8 to TRBJ1-5; TRBD1 aligns across 10 bases. Germline CDR1 is SGHVS and CDR2 is FQNEAQ. The ends lost 5 bases at V and 3 bases at J; junction bases unmatched: 4. This CDR3 is built from 15 residues. Full variable domain (missing parts from reference TRBV7-8 and TRBJ1-5): GAGVSQSPRYKVAKRGQDVALRCDPISGHVSLFWYQQALGQGPEFLTYFQNEAQLDKSGLPSDRFFAERPEGSVSTLKIQRTQQEDSAVYLCASSPGTGDNQPQHFGDGTRLSIL.